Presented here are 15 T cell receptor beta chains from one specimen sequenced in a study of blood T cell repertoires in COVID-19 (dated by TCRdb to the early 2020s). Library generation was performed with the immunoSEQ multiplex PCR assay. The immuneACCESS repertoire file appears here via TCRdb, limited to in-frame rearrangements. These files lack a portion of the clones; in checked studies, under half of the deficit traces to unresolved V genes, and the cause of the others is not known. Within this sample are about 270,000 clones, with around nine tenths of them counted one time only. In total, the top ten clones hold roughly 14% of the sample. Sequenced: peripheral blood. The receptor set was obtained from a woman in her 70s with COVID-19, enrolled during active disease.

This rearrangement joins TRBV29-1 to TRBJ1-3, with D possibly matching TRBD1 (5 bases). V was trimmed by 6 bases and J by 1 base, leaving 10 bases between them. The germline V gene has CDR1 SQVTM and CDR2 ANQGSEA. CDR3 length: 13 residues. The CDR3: CSVIRGSGNTIYF. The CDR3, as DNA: TGCAGCGTCATTAGGGGATCTGGAAACACCATATATTTT.

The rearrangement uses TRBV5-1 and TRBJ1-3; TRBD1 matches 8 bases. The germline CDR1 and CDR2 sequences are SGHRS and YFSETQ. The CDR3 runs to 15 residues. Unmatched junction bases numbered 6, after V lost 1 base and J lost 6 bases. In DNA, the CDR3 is TGCGCCAGCAGCTTGTTTGCGGGACAGGAAAACACCATATATTTT. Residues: CASSLFAGQENTIYF.

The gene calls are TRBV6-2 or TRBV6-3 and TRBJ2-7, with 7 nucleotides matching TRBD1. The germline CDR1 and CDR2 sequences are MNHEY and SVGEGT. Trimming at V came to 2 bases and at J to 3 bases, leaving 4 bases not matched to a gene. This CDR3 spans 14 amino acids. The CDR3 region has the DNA TGTGCCAGCAGTTACCGTACAGGGGACTACGAGCAGTACTTC. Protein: CASSYRTGDYEQYF.

As DNA, the CDR3 is TGTGCCAGCAGCCCCGCGTGGGGGAGGGTTGAAGCTTTCTTT. Amino acids: CASSPAWGRVEAFF. This rearrangement joins TRBV27 to TRBJ1-1, with a possible D match to TRBD1 (5 bases). V dropped 6 bases and J dropped 7 bases, with 18 bases sitting between them. Germline lookup yields CDR1 MNHEY and CDR2 SMNVEV (reference sequence). The CDR3 runs to 14 residues.

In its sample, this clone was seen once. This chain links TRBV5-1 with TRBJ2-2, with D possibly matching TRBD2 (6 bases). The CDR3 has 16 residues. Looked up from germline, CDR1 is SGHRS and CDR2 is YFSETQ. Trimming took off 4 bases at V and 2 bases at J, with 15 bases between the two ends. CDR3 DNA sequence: TGCGCCAGCAGCCCGGACTCCGGGACTAACACCGGGGAGCTGTTTTTT. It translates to CASSPDSGTNTGELFF.

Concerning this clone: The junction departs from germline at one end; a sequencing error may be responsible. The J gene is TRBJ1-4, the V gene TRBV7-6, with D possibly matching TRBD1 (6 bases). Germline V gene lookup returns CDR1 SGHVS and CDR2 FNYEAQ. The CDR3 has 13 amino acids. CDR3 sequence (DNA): TGTGCCAGCAGCATAGCCCAGGGGGAAAAACTGTTTTTT. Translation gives CASSIAQGEKLFF.

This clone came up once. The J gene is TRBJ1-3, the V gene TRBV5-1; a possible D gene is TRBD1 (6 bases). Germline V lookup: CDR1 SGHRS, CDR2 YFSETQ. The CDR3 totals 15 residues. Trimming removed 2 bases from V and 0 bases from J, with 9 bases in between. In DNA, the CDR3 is TGCGCCAGCAGCTTAACAGGGTTCTCTGGAAACACCATATATTTT. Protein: CASSLTGFSGNTIYF.

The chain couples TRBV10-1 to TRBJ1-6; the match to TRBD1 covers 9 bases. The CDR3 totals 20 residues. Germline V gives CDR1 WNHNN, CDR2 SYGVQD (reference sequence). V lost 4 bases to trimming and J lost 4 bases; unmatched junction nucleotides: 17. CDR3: CASSASRDRADLNYNSPLHF. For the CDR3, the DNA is TGCGCCAGCAGTGCCTCGAGGGACAGGGCGGACCTCAATTATAATTCACCCCTCCACTTT.

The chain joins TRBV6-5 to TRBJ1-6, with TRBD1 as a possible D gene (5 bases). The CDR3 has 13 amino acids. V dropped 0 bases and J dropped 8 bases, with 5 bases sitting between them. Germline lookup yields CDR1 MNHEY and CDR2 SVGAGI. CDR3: CASSYSQDSPLHF. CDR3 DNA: TGTGCCAGCAGTTACTCACAGGATTCACCCCTCCACTTT.

The CDR3 nucleotides read TGTGCCACCAGTGGTGAAGTACCGGGACAGGGAAACTATGGCTACACCTTC. It yields the protein CATSGEVPGQGNYGYTF. The chain joins TRBV24-1 to TRBJ1-2; 9 bases are a match to TRBD1. The CDR3 length is 17 residues. The V gene end was trimmed by 5 bases and the J gene end by 2 bases; junction bases not matched to a gene: 11. The germline gives CDR1 KGHDR, CDR2 SFDVKD.

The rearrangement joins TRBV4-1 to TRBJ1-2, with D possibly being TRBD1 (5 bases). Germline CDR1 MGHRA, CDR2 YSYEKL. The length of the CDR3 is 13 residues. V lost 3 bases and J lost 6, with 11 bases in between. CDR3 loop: CASSHMGLDGYTF. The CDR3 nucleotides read TGCGCCAGCAGCCACATGGGGCTCGATGGCTACACCTTC.

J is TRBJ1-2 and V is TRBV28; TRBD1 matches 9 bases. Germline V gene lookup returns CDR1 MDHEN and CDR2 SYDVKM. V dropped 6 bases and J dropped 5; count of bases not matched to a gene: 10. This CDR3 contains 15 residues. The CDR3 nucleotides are TGTGCCAGCAGCCATTCCCCGGGACAGGGTTATGGCTACACCTTC. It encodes CASSHSPGQGYGYTF.

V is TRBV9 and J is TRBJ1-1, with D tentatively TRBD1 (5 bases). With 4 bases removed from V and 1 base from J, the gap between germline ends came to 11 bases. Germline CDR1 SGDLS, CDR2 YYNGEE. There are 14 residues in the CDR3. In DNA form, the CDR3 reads TGTGCCAGCAGCTCCATGGGGGGGAACACTGAAGCTTTCTTT. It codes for CASSSMGGNTEAFF.

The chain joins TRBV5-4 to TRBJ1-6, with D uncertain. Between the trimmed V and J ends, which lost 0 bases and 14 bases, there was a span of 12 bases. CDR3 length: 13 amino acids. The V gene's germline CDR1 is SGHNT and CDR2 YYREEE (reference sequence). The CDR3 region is CASSLETGFTLHF. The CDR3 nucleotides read TGTGCCAGCAGCTTGGAAACGGGTTTCACCCTCCACTTT.

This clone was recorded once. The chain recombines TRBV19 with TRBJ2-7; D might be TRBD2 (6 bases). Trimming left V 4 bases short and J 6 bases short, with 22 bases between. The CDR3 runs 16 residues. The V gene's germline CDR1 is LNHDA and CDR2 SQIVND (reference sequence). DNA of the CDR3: TGTGCCAGTAGTAGTTCACCGGGACTCGGGACCCGCGAGCAGTACTTC. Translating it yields CASSSSPGLGTREQYF.